The rows below give T cell receptor beta chains drawn from one sample of a study of blood T cell repertoires in COVID-19. Only in-frame clones appear in the TCRdb table, and some are missing; sequencing was by immunoSEQ multiplex PCR. In the table there are about 90,000 clones, 65% to 90% of which are singletons. Sequenced: peripheral blood. The receptors stem from a man older than 75 with active or convalescent COVID-19. Both conserved end residues are part of each CDR3. Each record gives: D gene, V gene, clone size, J gene, CDR3 protein, CDR3 DNA. D genes are given only for firm matches. Not every row has a clone size; where given, it reads once, few, many or a size class.

>.|TRBV6-6|.|TRBJ2-1
CASSEGYNEQFF
TGTGCCAGCAGTGAGGGCTACAATGAGCAGTTCTTC
>TRBD1|TRBV6-2/TRBV6-3|.|TRBJ1-6
CASSYSRGLSPLHF
TGTGCCAGCAGTTACTCCAGGGGGCTTTCACCCCTCCACTTT
>TRBD2|TRBV7-3|few|TRBJ2-1
CASSPAAGGGNEQFF
TGTGCCAGCAGCCCGGCAGCGGGAGGGGGCAATGAGCAGTTCTTC
>.|TRBV7-2|.|TRBJ2-1
CASSPHGVRDEQFF
TGTGCCAGCAGCCCCCATGGTGTGAGGGATGAGCAGTTCTTC
>.|TRBV30|.|TRBJ2-7
CAWRRGRAYEQYF
TGTGCCTGGAGAAGGGGGAGGGCCTACGAGCAGTACTTC
>.|TRBV25-1|.|TRBJ2-7
CASSEDRDFYEQYF
TGTGCCAGCAGTGAAGACAGGGACTTCTACGAGCAGTACTTC
>TRBD1|TRBV25-1|.|TRBJ1-1
CASSNPGQGNTEAFF
TGTGCCAGCAGTAACCCGGGACAGGGAAACACTGAAGCTTTCTTT
>.|TRBV28|.|TRBJ2-7
CASSLLSTASYEQYF
TGTGCCAGCAGTTTATTATCGACAGCTTCCTACGAGCAGTACTTC
>.|TRBV7-2|.|TRBJ2-1
CASSLAGISYNEQFF
TGTGCCAGCAGCTTGGCGGGAATCTCCTACAATGAGCAGTTCTTC
>.|TRBV5-1|.|TRBJ2-7
CASRVAISSYEQYF
TGCGCCAGCAGGGTTGCGATTAGCTCCTACGAGCAGTACTTC
>TRBD1|TRBV11-2|.|TRBJ1-2
CASSTGEDGYTF
TGTGCCAGCAGCACAGGGGAGGATGGCTACACCTTC